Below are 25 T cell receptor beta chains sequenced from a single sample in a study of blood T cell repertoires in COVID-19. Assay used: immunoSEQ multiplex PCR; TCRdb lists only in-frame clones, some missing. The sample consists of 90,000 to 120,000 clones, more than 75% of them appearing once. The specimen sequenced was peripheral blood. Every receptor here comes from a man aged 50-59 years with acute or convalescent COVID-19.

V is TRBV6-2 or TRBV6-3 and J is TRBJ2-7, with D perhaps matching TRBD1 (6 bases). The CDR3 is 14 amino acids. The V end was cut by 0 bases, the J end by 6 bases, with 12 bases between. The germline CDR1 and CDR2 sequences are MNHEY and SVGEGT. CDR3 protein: CASSYSTQGTEQYF. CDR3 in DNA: TGTGCCAGCAGTTACTCGACACAGGGTACCGAGCAGTACTTC.

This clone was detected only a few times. The CDR3 DNA reads TGTGCCAGCAGCCCTCTGGGACAGCAGAAAAGCACAGATACGCAGTATTTT. It translates to CASSPLGQQKSTDTQYF. The rearrangement uses TRBV28 and TRBJ2-3; 7 bases are a match to TRBD1. The germline CDR1 and CDR2 sequences are MDHEN and SYDVKM. The length of the CDR3 is 17 residues. V was clipped by 6 bases and J by 0 bases; unmatched bases: 12.

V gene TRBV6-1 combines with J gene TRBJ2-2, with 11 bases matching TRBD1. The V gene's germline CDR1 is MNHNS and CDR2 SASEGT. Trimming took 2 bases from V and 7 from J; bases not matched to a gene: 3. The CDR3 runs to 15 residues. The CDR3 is CASSERTGGIGELFF. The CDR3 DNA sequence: TGTGCCAGCAGTGAACGGACAGGGGGCATCGGGGAGCTGTTTTTT.

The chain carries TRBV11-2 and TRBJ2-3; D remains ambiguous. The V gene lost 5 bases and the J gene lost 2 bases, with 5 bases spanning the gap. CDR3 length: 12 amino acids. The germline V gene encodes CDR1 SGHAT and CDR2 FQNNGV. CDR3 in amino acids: CASSPFTDTQYF. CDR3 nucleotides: TGTGCCAGCAGCCCGTTCACAGATACGCAGTATTTT.

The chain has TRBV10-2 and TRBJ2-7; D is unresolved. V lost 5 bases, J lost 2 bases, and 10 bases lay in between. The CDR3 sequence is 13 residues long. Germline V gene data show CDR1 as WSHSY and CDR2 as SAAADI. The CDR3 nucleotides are TGCGCCAGCAGTCCGACACCTACCTACGAGCAGTACTTC. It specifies CASSPTPTYEQYF.

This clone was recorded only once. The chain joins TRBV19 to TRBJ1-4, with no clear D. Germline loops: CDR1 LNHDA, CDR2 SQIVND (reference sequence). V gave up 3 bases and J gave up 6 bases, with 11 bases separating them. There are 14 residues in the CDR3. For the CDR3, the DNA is TGTGCCAGTAGTATCCGGAGAGGGTATGAAAAACTGTTTTTT. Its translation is CASSIRRGYEKLFF.

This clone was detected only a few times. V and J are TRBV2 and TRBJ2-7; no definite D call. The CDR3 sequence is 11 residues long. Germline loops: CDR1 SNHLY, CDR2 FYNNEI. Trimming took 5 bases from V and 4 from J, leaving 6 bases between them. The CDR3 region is CASSSKYEQYF. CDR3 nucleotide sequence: TGTGCCAGCAGTTCTAAATACGAGCAGTACTTC.

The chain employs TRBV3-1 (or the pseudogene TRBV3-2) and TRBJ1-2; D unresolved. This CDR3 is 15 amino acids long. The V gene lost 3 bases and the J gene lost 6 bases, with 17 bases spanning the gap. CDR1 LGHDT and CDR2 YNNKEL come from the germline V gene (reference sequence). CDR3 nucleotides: TGTGCCAGCAGCCATCCGGGCGGGCTTTTTAATGGCTACACCTTC. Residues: CASSHPGGLFNGYTF.

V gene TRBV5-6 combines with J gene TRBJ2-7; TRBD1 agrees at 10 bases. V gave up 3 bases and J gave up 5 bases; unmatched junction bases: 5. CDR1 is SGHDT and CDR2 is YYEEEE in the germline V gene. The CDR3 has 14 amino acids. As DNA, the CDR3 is TGTGCCAGCAGCTGGGGACAGGGGCTCCACGAGCAGTACTTC. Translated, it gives CASSWGQGLHEQYF.

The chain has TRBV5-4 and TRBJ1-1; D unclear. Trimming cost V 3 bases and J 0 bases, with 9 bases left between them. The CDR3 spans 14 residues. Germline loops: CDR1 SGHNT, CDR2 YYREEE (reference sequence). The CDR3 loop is CASSSYGVNTEAFF. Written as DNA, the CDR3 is TGTGCCAGCAGCTCCTACGGGGTGAACACTGAAGCTTTCTTT.

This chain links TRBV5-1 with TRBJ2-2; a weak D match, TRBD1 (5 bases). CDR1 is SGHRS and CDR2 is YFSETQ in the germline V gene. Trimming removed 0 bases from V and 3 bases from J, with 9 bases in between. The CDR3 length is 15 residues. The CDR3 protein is CASSLAGAHTGELFF. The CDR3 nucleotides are TGCGCCAGCAGCTTGGCTGGGGCTCACACCGGGGAGCTGTTTTTT.

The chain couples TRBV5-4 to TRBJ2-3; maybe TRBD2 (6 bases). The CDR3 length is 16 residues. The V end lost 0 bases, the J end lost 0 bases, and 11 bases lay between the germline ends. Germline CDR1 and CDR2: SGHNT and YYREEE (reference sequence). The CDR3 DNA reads TGTGCCAGCAGCTTGGCCCGGGGGACTAGCACAGATACGCAGTATTTT. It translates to CASSLARGTSTDTQYF.

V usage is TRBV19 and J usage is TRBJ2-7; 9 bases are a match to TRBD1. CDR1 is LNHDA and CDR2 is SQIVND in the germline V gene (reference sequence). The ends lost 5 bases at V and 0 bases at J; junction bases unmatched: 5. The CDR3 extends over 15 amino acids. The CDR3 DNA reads TGTGCCAGTAGTGAAGGACAGGGGAGCTCCTACGAGCAGTACTTC. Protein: CASSEGQGSSYEQYF.

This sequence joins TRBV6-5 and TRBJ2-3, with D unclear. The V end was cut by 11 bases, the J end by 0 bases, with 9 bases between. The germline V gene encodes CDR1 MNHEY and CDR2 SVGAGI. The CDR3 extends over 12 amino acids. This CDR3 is CAGQDSTDTQYF. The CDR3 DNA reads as TGTGCCGGCCAGGATAGCACAGATACGCAGTATTTT.

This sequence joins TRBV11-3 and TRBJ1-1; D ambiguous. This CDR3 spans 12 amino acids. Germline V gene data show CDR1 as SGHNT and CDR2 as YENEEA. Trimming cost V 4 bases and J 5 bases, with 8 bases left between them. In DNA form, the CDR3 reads TGTGCCAGCAGCTCGGGTGATACTGAAGCTTTCTTT. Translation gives CASSSGDTEAFF.

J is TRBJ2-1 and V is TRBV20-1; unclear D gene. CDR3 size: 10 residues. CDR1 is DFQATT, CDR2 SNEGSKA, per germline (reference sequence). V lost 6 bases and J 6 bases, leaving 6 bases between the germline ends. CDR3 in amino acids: CSAQINEQFF. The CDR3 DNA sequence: TGCAGTGCCCAGATCAATGAGCAGTTCTTC.

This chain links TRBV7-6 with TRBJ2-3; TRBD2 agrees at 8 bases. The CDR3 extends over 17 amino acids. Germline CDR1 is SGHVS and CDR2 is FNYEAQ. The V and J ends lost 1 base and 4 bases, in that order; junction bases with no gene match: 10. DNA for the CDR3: TGTGCCAGCAGCTTAGGGTCTGGCGGGAGGATCGCAGATACGCAGTATTTT. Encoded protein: CASSLGSGGRIADTQYF.

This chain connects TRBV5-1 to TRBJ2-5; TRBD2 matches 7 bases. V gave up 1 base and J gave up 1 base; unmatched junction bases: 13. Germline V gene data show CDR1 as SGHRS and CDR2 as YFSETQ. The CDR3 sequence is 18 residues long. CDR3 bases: TGCGCCAGCAGCTTGTATCCGGTTGGGGAGGGCCTCCAAGAGACCCAGTACTTC. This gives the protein CASSLYPVGEGLQETQYF. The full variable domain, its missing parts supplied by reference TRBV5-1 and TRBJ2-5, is KAGVTQTPRYLIKTRGQQVTLSCSPISGHRSVSWYQQTPGQGLQFLFEYFSETQRNKGNFPGRFSGRQFSNSRSEMNVSTLELGDSALYLCASSLYPVGEGLQETQYFGPGTRLLVL.

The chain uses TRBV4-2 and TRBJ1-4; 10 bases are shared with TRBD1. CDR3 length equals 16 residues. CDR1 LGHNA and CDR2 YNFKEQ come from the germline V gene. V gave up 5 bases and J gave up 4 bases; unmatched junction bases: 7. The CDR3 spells CASSARQGAGNEKLFF. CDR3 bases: TGTGCCAGCAGCGCCCGACAGGGGGCAGGTAATGAAAAACTGTTTTTT.

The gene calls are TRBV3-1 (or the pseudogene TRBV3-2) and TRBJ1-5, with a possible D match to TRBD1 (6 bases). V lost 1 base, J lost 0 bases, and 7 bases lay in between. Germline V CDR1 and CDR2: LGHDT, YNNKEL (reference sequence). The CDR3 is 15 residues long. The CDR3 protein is CASSQGTVSNQPQHF. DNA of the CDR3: TGTGCCAGCAGCCAAGGGACAGTTAGCAATCAGCCCCAGCATTTT.

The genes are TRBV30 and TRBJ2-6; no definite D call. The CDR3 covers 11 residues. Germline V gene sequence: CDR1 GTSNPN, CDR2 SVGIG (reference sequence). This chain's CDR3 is CGTAQANVLTF. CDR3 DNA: TGTGGAACTGCCCAGGCCAACGTCCTGACTTTC.

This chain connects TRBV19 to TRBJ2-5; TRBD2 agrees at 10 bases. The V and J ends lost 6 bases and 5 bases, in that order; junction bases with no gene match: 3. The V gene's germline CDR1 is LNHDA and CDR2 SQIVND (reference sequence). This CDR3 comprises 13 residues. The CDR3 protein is CASRSGGVETQYF. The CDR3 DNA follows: TGTGCCAGTAGGAGCGGGGGGGTCGAGACCCAGTACTTC. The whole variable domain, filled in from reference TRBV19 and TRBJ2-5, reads DGGITQSPKYLFRKEGQNVTLSCEQNLNHDAMYWYRQDPGQGLRLIYYSQIVNDFQKGDIAEGYSVSREKKESFPLTVTSAQKNPTAFYLCASRSGGVETQYFGPGTRLLVL.

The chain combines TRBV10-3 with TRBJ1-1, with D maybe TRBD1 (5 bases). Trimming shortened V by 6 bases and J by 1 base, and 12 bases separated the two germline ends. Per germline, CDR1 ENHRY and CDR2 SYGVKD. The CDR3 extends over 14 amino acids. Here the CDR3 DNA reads TGTGCCATCAGACCGGCCAGGGCGAACACTGAAGCTTTCTTT. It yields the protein CAIRPARANTEAFF.

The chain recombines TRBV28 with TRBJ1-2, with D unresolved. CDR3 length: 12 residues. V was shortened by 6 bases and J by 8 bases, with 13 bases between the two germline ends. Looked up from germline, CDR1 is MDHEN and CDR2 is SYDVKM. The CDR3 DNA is TGTGCCAGCAGGCCCAGTATTAGCGGCTACACCTTC. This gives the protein CASRPSISGYTF.

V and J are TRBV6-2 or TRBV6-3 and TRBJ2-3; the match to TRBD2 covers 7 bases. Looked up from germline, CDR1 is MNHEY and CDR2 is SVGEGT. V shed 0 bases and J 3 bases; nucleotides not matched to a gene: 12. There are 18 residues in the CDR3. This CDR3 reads CASSYSPWGAGETDTQYF. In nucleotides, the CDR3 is TGTGCCAGCAGTTACTCGCCCTGGGGCGCGGGAGAAACAGATACGCAGTATTTT.